The present T cell receptor (beta chain) was sequenced within a study of cytomegalovirus exposure and HLA in healthy donors. Germline values: CDR1 ENHRY, CDR2 SYGVKD. Trimming removed 4 bases at V and 3 bases at J, with 16 bases between. This CDR3 contains 15 residues. As to this clone: The antigen is undetermined.

PCR used 60 Vbeta primers and 13 Jbeta primers. Produced via immunoSEQ multiplex PCR; TCRdb's table is partial and in-frame only. The top ten hold approximately 2.3% of the sample, which has over 150,000 clones, approximately 69% seen once. The study's findings and limits: Based on reports, TCR beta sequences accurately predicted HLA-A and HLA-B alleles for most subjects. As confirmed in vitro, a few CMV-associated chains were specific for CMV antigens.

J is TRBJ2-7 and V is TRBV10-3; a possible D gene is TRBD2 (5 bases). The sample taken for sequencing was PBMCs. The receptor was derived from a man aged 25-40 years in good health and CMV-seronegative. The CDR3 loop reads CAISVNERTDYEQYF. For the CDR3, the DNA is TGTGCCATCAGTGTTAATGAGCGGACGGACTACGAGCAGTACTTC.